These 5 T cell receptor beta chains came from one sample sequenced in a study of blood T cell repertoires in COVID-19. The method was immunoSEQ multiplex PCR; TCRdb's version includes in-frame clones alone and lacks a portion of them. The table lists roughly 70,000 clones, more than 70% of them singletons. The sequencing sample was made of peripheral blood. The origin of the receptors is an older woman with acute or convalescent COVID-19.

The gene calls are TRBV19 and TRBJ1-5; TRBD1 might be the D (5 bases). The CDR3 totals 16 residues. Trimming removed 1 base from V and 4 bases from J, with 14 bases in between. From germline, CDR1 is LNHDA and CDR2 SQIVND (reference sequence). The CDR3 region is CASSIGGDPSNQPQHF. The CDR3 DNA reads as TGTGCCAGTAGTATAGGGGGGGACCCGTCGAATCAGCCCCAGCATTTT.

The chain combines TRBV30 with TRBJ1-5, with D perhaps matching TRBD1 (6 bases). Trimming cost V 1 base and J 0 bases, with 13 bases left between them. The CDR3 has 16 amino acids. The V gene's germline CDR1 is GTSNPN and CDR2 SVGIG (reference sequence). Written as DNA, the CDR3 is TGTGCCTGGAGTGGCCTTAGACAGGTTAGCAATCAGCCCCAGCATTTT. Its protein product is CAWSGLRQVSNQPQHF.

The gene calls are TRBV4-2 and TRBJ2-5; TRBD2 agrees at 14 bases. The germline CDR1 and CDR2 sequences are LGHNA and YNFKEQ. The CDR3 covers 16 residues. The V and J ends lost 6 bases and 4 bases, in that order; junction bases with no gene match: 7. For the CDR3, the DNA is TGTGCCAGCAGAGGGACTAGCGGGGGTGCCGGAGAGACCCAGTACTTC. Protein sequence: CASRGTSGGAGETQYF.

In DNA, the CDR3 is TGCGCCAGCAGCGGACCACAGGGAGGCTACACCTTC. Its protein is CASSGPQGGYTF. The chain has TRBV5-1 and TRBJ1-2; tentative D call: TRBD1 (6 bases). The germline gives CDR1 SGHRS, CDR2 YFSETQ. CDR3 size: 12 residues. The V end lost 4 bases, the J end lost 8 bases, and 12 bases lay between the germline ends.

This chain connects TRBV19 to TRBJ2-5; TRBD1 aligns across 10 bases. This CDR3 region has 14 residues. V shed 8 bases and J 2 bases; nucleotides not matched to a gene: 5. Per germline, CDR1 LNHDA and CDR2 SQIVND (reference sequence). CDR3 DNA: TGTGCCAGTTCTAGGACAGGGGGGCAAGAGACCCAGTACTTC. Translated: CASSRTGGQETQYF. The full variable domain, completed using reference TRBV19 and TRBJ2-5, is DGGITQSPKYLFRKEGQNVTLSCEQNLNHDAMYWYRQDPGQGLRLIYYSQIVNDFQKGDIAEGYSVSREKKESFPLTVTSAQKNPTAFYLCASSRTGGQETQYFGPGTRLLVL.